This TCR beta chain was obtained from a study of T cell repertoires in cytomegalovirus infection. Study-level information: Peptides in the study included HLA-C-restricted and HLA-B-restricted CMV epitopes.

Study-level findings and limits: Of the TCR beta families, the public ones yielded a cumulative frequency that identified carriers of CMV plus the relevant HLA.

TCRdb reprocessed the reads via MiXCR and lists one record per CDR3 protein. This table has 640,000 or so distinct CDR3 sequences, around a third appearing once. Notes on this clonotype: The target antigen is unknown.

Germline-derived CDR1 and CDR2 are MDHEN and SYDVKM. The germline V and J ends were trimmed by 8 bases and 0 bases, with 7 bases remaining between them. The CDR3 has 12 residues. The chain recombines TRBV28 with TRBJ1-1; D perhaps matches TRBD1 (5 bases). This sequence was found in a human donor in good health (CMV status not recorded). Some clones in this sample may be carry-over from other donors' samples. Material: cultured PBMCs, obtained from culture after CMV antigen stimulation. This CDR3 is CASEGMNTEAFF. The DNA for the CDR3 is TGTGCCAGCGAGGGGATGAACACTGAAGCTTTCTTT.